The entry below describes one T cell receptor (beta chain). This sample stems from a study of blood T cell repertoires in COVID-19. Data came from immunoSEQ multiplex PCR; TCRdb stores just in-frame clones and leaves some out. The sample shows around 390,000 clones, roughly 89% of them seen only once. This CDR3 contains 13 residues. Germline V gives CDR1 LNHDA, CDR2 SQIVND (reference sequence). V gave up 4 bases and J gave up 3 bases, with 10 bases separating them. The TCR originated in a woman in her forties or fifties who had recovered from COVID-19. The sequenced material came from PBMCs or T cells enriched from blood (not recorded which). The V gene is TRBV19, the J gene TRBJ2-7; D is perhaps TRBD2 (6 bases). CDR3 amino acids: CASSRDWVYEQYF. The CDR3 bases are TGTGCCAGTAGTAGGGACTGGGTCTACGAGCAGTACTTC.